This T cell receptor (beta chain) was captured by sequencing in a study of cytomegalovirus exposure and HLA in healthy donors. Primers: 60 Vbeta forward and 13 Jbeta reverse. Assay: immunoSEQ multiplex PCR; the TCRdb copy retains only in-frame clones and omits some. The sample contains 120,000 or so clones, about three quarters of which appear only once. The TCR comes from a man aged 30 to 39 in good health and CMV-seronegative. The specimen was PBMCs.

CDR3 nucleotides: TGTGCCAGTAAGGAGCGGGGTCGGACCGGGGAGCTGTTTTTT. This codes for CASKERGRTGELFF. The gene calls are TRBV19 and TRBJ2-2; TRBD2 matches 7 bases. With 7 bases clipped from V and 5 bases from J, the junction kept 7 bases outside the gene matches. Germline lookup yields CDR1 LNHDA and CDR2 SQIVND (reference sequence). CDR3 size: 14 residues.